This TCR beta chain originates from a study of human T cells and chemical hapten exposure. Study-level background: Sensitization employed 2% DPC on roughly 2 cm by roughly 2 cm of upper inner arm skin. General observations from the study: As patch test score rose, PT1 expanded TCR counts tended to rise as well.

A remark on this clonotype: Its antigen is undetermined.

In the library, unique molecular identifiers were attached to individual cDNA molecules. MiXCR was run by TCRdb on the RACE reads, yielding one entry per CDR3 protein. The top ten hold 14% to 15% of the sample, which has 35,000 to 50,000 distinct CDR3 sequences, approximately 9.6% seen once. As for time point: patch test 2, 6 weeks after DPC sensitization. The sample's treatment: therapeutic diphenylcyclopropenone sensitization with weekly scalp DPC. Total RNA came from unfractionated whole blood. Donors were 18 to 70-year-old alopecia patients suitable for DPC. Sequencing used whole blood, obtained in connection with sensitization to the hapten diphenylcyclopropenone (DPC). The sequence came from a woman in her 30s with alopecia areata. Some clones in this sample may be carry-over from other donors' samples.

CDR3 sequence reads: CASSSARSSGEETQYF. The CDR3 nucleotides read TGTGCCAGCAGCTCCGCGCGGTCTAGCGGAGAAGAGACCCAGTACTTC. The chain is built from TRBV7-9 and TRBJ2-5; 7 bases fit TRBD2. CDR1 is SEHNR and CDR2 is FQNEAQ in the germline V gene (reference sequence). This CDR3 is 16 amino acids long. The junction had 11 bases not matched to a gene; V was cut back by 4 bases and J by 3 bases.